Listed below are T cell receptor beta chains from one sample, sequenced in a study of cytomegalovirus exposure and HLA in healthy donors. Data came from immunoSEQ multiplex PCR; TCRdb stores just in-frame clones and leaves some out. The table lists some 150,000 clones, 75% to 85% of them singletons. The specimen sequenced was PBMCs. The origin of the receptors is a woman aged 45-65 years in good health and CMV-seropositive. The CDR3 runs from the conserved cysteine through the conserved F or W. The order of the fields is D gene, J gene, clone size, V gene, CDR3 length, CDR3 protein, CDR3 DNA. D genes are given only for firm matches. Rows give clone size only sometimes, using once, few, many, or a class for an expanded clone.

NA | TRBJ2-1 | NA | TRBV23-1 | 16 | CASSQSFTGQDNEQFF | TGCGCCAGCAGTCAATCTTTTACGGGACAAGACAATGAGCAGTTCTTC
NA | TRBJ2-1 | NA | TRBV7-3 | 14 | CASSLDRGYNEQFF | TGTGCCAGCAGCTTGGATAGGGGCTACAATGAGCAGTTCTTC
NA | TRBJ2-3 | once | TRBV2 | 15 | CASSGDNSFTDTQYF | TGTGCTAGCAGTGGAGACAATTCCTTCACAGATACGCAGTATTTT
TRBD1 | TRBJ2-7 | NA | TRBV5-1 | 14 | CASSPLGTEDEQYF | TGCGCCAGCAGCCCTCTTGGGACAGAGGACGAGCAGTACTTC
NA | TRBJ1-2 | NA | TRBV6-5 | 14 | CASSYSEGDYGYTF | TGTGCCAGCAGTTACTCGGAAGGGGACTATGGCTACACCTTC
NA | TRBJ2-2 | NA | TRBV19 | 14 | CASSTVLNTGELFF | TGTGCCAGTAGTACCGTCCTAAACACCGGGGAGCTGTTTTTT
NA | TRBJ2-6 | few | TRBV5-1 | 16 | CASSLNQAGGANGLTF | TGCGCCAGCAGCTTGAATCAGGCTGGAGGGGCCAACGGCCTGACTTTC
NA | TRBJ2-3 | once | TRBV11-2 | 17 | CASSLTRGRSWADTQYF | TGTGCCAGCAGCCTCACGCGTGGGAGATCATGGGCAGATACGCAGTATTTT
NA | TRBJ1-1 | NA | TRBV7-3 | 15 | CASSLMGRGSTEAFF | TGTGCCAGCAGCTTAATGGGCAGGGGAAGCACTGAAGCTTTCTTT
NA | TRBJ2-1 | NA | TRBV7-9 | 13 | CASSPRSYNEQFF | TGTGCCAGCAGCCCCCGGTCCTACAATGAGCAGTTCTTC
TRBD2 | TRBJ2-6 | NA | TRBV19 | 17 | CASSITGTSSGANVLTF | TGTGCCAGTAGTATAACAGGGACTAGCTCTGGGGCCAACGTCCTGACTTTC
TRBD1 | TRBJ1-1 | few | TRBV16 | 15 | CASSQLGQTNTEAFF | TGTGCCAGCAGCCAATTGGGACAGACGAACACTGAAGCTTTCTTT
NA | TRBJ2-5 | NA | TRBV9 | 14 | CASSVGEGVETQYF | TGTGCCAGCAGCGTAGGTGAGGGGGTGGAGACCCAGTACTTC
NA | TRBJ1-1 | NA | TRBV5-1 | 14 | CASSLLDRNTEAFF | TGCGCCAGCAGCCTGCTCGACAGGAACACTGAAGCTTTCTTT
NA | TRBJ1-2 | NA | TRBV5-6 | 12 | CASSPGPYGYTF | TGTGCCAGCAGCCCCGGTCCCTATGGCTACACCTTC
TRBD2 | TRBJ2-5 | NA | TRBV15 | 13 | CATSGTRRETQYF | TGTGCCACCAGCGGGACTAGACGAGAGACCCAGTACTTC
TRBD1 | TRBJ1-1 | few | TRBV18 | 13 | CASSLPGTVEAFF | TGTGCCAGCTCACTCCCGGGGACAGTTGAAGCTTTCTTT
TRBD2 | TRBJ2-7 | NA | TRBV2 | 18 | CASSEVSGGALIGDEQYF | TGTGCCAGCAGTGAAGTTAGCGGGGGGGCGCTGATCGGTGACGAGCAGTACTTC
NA | TRBJ2-6 | NA | TRBV7-9 | 16 | CASSLEVRSGANVLTF | TGTGCCAGCAGCCTAGAAGTCAGATCTGGGGCCAACGTCCTGACTTTC
NA | TRBJ1-6 | NA | TRBV30 | 17 | CAWSVSSYSSYNSPLHF | TGTGCCTGGAGTGTATCGTCATACAGCTCCTATAATTCACCCCTCCACTTT
NA | TRBJ1-5 | once | TRBV7-3 | 13 | CASSKGVGQPQHF | TGTGCCAGCAGTAAAGGGGTAGGTCAGCCCCAGCATTTT
NA | TRBJ1-3 | NA | TRBV9 | 15 | CASSVGGAGRGTIYF | TGTGCCAGCAGCGTAGGGGGAGCAGGGCGGGGAACCATATATTTT
TRBD1 | TRBJ2-3 | NA | TRBV5-6 | 15 | CASSSRDRGFDTQYF | TGTGCCAGCAGCTCCCGGGACAGGGGTTTCGATACGCAGTATTTT
NA | TRBJ1-1 | few | TRBV6-5 | 15 | CASSYSASLNTEAFF | TGTGCCAGCAGTTACTCGGCCAGTCTGAACACTGAAGCTTTCTTT
TRBD1 | TRBJ1-1 | NA | TRBV30 | 12 | CAWVDRGTEAFF | TGTGCCTGGGTTGACAGGGGAACTGAAGCTTTCTTT
TRBD1 | TRBJ1-2 | NA | TRBV6-1 | 13 | CASSYSGGSGYTF | TGTGCCAGCAGTTATTCAGGGGGCAGCGGCTACACCTTC
TRBD1 | TRBJ1-4 | NA | TRBV28 | 15 | CASSNTGTGYEKLFF | TGTGCCAGCAGTAACACCGGGACAGGGTATGAAAAACTGTTTTTT
NA | TRBJ1-1 | NA | TRBV7-9 | 12 | CASSPLNTEAFF | TGTGCCAGCAGCCCTTTGAACACTGAAGCTTTCTTT
NA | TRBJ2-7 | NA | TRBV6-1 | 14 | CASSERENWEEQYF | TGTGCCAGCAGTGAAAGGGAGAACTGGGAAGAGCAGTACTTC
NA | TRBJ2-2 | few | TRBV23-1 | 13 | CASSQGRGGELFF | TGCGCCAGCAGTCAGGGTCGGGGCGGGGAGCTGTTTTTT
NA | TRBJ2-6 | NA | TRBV7-9 | 15 | CASSPTEAEANGLTF | TGTGCCAGCAGCCCGACGGAAGCGGAGGCCAACGGCCTGACTTTC
NA | TRBJ2-1 | NA | TRBV25-1 | 14 | CASSEYQEGTEQFF | TGTGCCAGCAGTGAATATCAGGAGGGTACTGAGCAGTTCTTC
TRBD1 | TRBJ1-5 | NA | TRBV6-4 | 15 | CASSETGWINQPQHF | TGTGCCAGCAGCGAGACAGGGTGGATCAATCAGCCCCAGCATTTT
TRBD1 | TRBJ2-1 | once | TRBV6-1 | 16 | CASSEIQGALPGEQFF | TGTGCCAGCAGTGAGATACAGGGGGCGCTTCCCGGTGAGCAGTTCTTC
TRBD1 | TRBJ1-2 | NA | TRBV4-2 | 17 | CASSPRPGTGGGYGYTF | TGTGCCAGCAGCCCTAGGCCCGGGACAGGGGGCGGCTATGGCTACACCTTC
TRBD1 | TRBJ2-1 | NA | TRBV28 | 15 | CASRVGTGGRNEQFF | TGTGCCAGCAGGGTGGGGACAGGGGGCCGCAATGAGCAGTTCTTC
TRBD2 | TRBJ2-7 | once | TRBV28 | 15 | CASTPGRLAGYEQYF | TGTGCCAGCACCCCTGGGAGACTAGCGGGGTACGAGCAGTACTTC
TRBD1 | TRBJ1-2 | NA | TRBV19 | 14 | CASSTRGTEKGYTF | TGTGCCAGTAGTACGCGAGGGACAGAAAAGGGCTACACCTTC
NA | TRBJ2-7 | NA | TRBV19 | 14 | CASSMGGTGDEQYF | TGTGCCAGTAGTATGGGGGGAACGGGGGACGAGCAGTACTTC
NA | TRBJ1-1 | few | TRBV6-5 | 14 | CASSYVSGGTEAFF | TGTGCCAGCAGTTACGTTTCGGGTGGCACTGAAGCTTTCTTT
NA | TRBJ1-1 | few | TRBV15 | 15 | CATSRDYRAYTEAFF | TGTGCCACCAGCAGAGATTACAGGGCATACACTGAAGCTTTCTTT